A single T cell receptor beta chain is shown here with its context. The source of the sample is a study of T-cell reconstitution after alpha-beta-depleted transplantation in children. Unique molecular identifiers were incorporated into the prepared TCRbeta library. MiXCR, applied by TCRdb to the PCR reads, yields one record per CDR3 protein. Of about 500,000 distinct CDR3 sequences in the sample, about 31% were seen once. Germline V gene data show CDR1 as SGHRS and CDR2 as YFSETQ. This CDR3 comprises 16 residues. The V segment lost 4 bases and the J segment 0 bases; nucleotides outside the gene matches: 9.

This sequence was found in a human donor who donated a stem cell graft to a child with aplastic anemia. V gene TRBV5-1 combines with J gene TRBJ2-5; TRBD2 agrees at 7 bases. The sequencing used PBMCs from the stem cell graft donor, collected from the stem cell graft. CDR3 bases: TGCGCCAGCAGCCCTCCTAGCGGAGCCCACCAAGAGACCCAGTACTTC. Translated, it gives CASSPPSGAHQETQYF.